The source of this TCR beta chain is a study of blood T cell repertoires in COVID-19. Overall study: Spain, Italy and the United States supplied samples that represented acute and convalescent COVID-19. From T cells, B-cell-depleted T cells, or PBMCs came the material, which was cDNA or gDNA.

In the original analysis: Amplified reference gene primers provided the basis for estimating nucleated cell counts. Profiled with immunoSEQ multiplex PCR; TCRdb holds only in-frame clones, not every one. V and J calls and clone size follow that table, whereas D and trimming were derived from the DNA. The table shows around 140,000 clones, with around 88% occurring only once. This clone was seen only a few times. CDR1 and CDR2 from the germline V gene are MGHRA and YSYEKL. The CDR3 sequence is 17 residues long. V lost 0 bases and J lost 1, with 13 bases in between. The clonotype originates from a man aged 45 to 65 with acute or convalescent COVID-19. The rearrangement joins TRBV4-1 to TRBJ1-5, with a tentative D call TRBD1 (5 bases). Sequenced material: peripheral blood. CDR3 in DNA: TGCGCCAGCAGCCAAGAGGGAGGCCGGGGGAGCAATCAGCCCCAGCATTTT. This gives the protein CASSQEGGRGSNQPQHF.